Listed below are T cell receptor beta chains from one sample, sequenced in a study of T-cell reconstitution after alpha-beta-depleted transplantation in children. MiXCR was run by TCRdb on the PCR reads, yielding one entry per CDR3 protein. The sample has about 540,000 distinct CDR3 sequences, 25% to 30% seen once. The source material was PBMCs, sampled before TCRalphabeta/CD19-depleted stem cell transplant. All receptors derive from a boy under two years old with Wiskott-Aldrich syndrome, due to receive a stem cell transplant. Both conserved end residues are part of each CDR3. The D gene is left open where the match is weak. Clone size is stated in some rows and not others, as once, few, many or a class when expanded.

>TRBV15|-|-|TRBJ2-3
CATSRGIAAPSTDTQYF
TGTGCCACCAGCAGAGGGATAGCGGCCCCTAGCACAGATACGCAGTATTTT
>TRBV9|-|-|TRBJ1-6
CASSPSYNSPLHF
TGTGCCAGCAGTCCCTCCTATAATTCACCCCTCCACTTT
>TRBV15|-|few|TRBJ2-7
CATSRDDRLGNEQYF
TGTGCCACCAGCAGAGACGACCGGCTCGGCAACGAGCAGTACTTC
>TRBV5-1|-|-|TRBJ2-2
CASSPYAGELFF
TGCGCCAGCAGCCCGTACGCCGGGGAGCTGTTTTTT
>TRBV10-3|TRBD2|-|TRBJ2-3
CAIGQTSGRTDTQYF
TGTGCCATCGGACAGACTAGCGGGAGGACAGATACGCAGTATTTT
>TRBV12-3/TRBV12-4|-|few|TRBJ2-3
CASSLLTLGGDTQYF
TGTGCCAGCAGTTTATTGACTCTCGGGGGAGATACGCAGTATTTT
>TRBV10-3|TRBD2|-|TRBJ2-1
CAISGTSGSYNEQFF
TGTGCCATCAGTGGGACTAGCGGCTCCTACAATGAGCAGTTCTTC
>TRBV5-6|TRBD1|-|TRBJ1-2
CASSQGQVNYGYTF
TGTGCCAGCAGCCAAGGACAGGTGAACTATGGCTACACCTTC
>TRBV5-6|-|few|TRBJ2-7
CASSFRAISRDEQYF
TGTGCCAGCAGCTTTAGGGCCATATCGCGCGACGAGCAGTACTTC
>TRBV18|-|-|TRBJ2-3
CASSPKSGTTDTQYF
TGTGCCAGCTCGCCCAAGTCGGGAACCACAGATACGCAGTATTTT